The clone carrying this T cell receptor (beta chain) was seen repeatedly, ten times or more. Its target is not known. V lost 3 bases and J 3 bases, leaving 20 bases between the germline ends. Germline CDR1 is PRHDT and CDR2 is FYEKMQ (reference sequence). CDR3 length: 17 residues. Sorted inputs of roughly 17,000 to 1,100,000 cells, with 10%, 30% or 50% RNA, yielded naive CD8 libraries. This sample is part of a study of molecular identifiers for immune sequencing clone quantification. Each CDR3 protein gets one entry after TCRdb re-called the PCR reads with MiXCR. The sample shows around 480,000 distinct CDR3 sequences, over 20% of them seen only once. Overall study results and limits: Barcode-sharing identical TCR molecules could underestimate highly expanded clone sizes. More than 99% of effector molecules, versus under 1% of naive-cell molecules, belonged to clones above 20 RNA copies.

Sequenced sample: naive CD8+ T cells from blood, with Jurkat cell RNA spiked in. As for subset: FACS-sorted CD8+CD4-CCR7+CD45RA+ naive T cells. This rearrangement joins TRBV13 to TRBJ1-1, with unresolved D. The source is a human donor in good health. Some libraries in this study had Jurkat cell RNA spiked in. CDR3 amino acids: CASSLGSVPLRDTEAFF. Written as DNA, the CDR3 is TGTGCCAGCAGCTTGGGGTCCGTCCCGCTGAGGGACACTGAAGCTTTCTTT.